This T cell receptor beta chain was identified in a study of T cells in Graves' hyperthyroidism and ophthalmopathy. Study-level points and caveats: Most thyroid clonotypes that were expanded above 0.001 also turned up in blood.

The CDR3 has 14 amino acids. V was cut by 6 bases and J by 1 base, with 12 bases left in between. CDR1 and CDR2 from the germline V gene are MDHEN and SYDVKM. Ten or more counts support this clonotype. The antigen is unknown. Clinicians diagnosed patients from clinical symptoms, serum thyroxine and TRAb, thyroid ultrasound and orbital computed tomography. The TCR beta CDR3 regions underwent amplification using RNA transcripts as the source. HTBI primers drove first-round RT-PCR of the TCR CDR3. TCRdb analysed the multiplex PCR reads with MiXCR anew, one entry per CDR3 protein. The top ten clones hold more than 9.5% of a sample with approximately 400,000 distinct CDR3 sequences, roughly 14% of them seen once.

The clonotype was recovered from a woman in her fifties or sixties with Graves' hyperthyroidism. The sample was blood. V is TRBV28 and J is TRBJ1-1, with D unresolved. Written as DNA, the CDR3 is TGTGCCAGCAGGAGTGGGCAGCCGAACACTGAAGCTTTCTTT. As protein: CASRSGQPNTEAFF.